The 5 T cell receptor beta chains below were found in one sample sequenced in a study of cytotoxic CD8 clonotypes in ibrutinib-treated CLL. Sequenced by immunoSEQ multiplex PCR; TCRdb stores in-frame clones only, minus some. There are more than 200,000 clones in the sample; 70% occur only once, and about 16% lies in the top ten. The specimen comprised PBMCs, sampled after 24 months of ibrutinib treatment. The source of these receptors is a human donor with chronic lymphocytic leukemia.

This clone was observed a few times. The gene calls are TRBV13 and TRBJ1-2; D ambiguous. Germline V gene sequence: CDR1 PRHDT, CDR2 FYEKMQ (reference sequence). The ends were cut back, 7 bases at V and 8 bases at J, with 20 bases in the middle. This CDR3 spans 14 amino acids. Written as DNA, the CDR3 is TGTGCCAGCACCAGGCGGCAGATCGAGGAGGGCTACACCTTC. It specifies CASTRRQIEEGYTF.

The J gene is TRBJ2-7, the V gene TRBV9; either TRBD1 or TRBD2 may supply D (5 bases each). This CDR3 contains 15 residues. The ends were cut back, 0 bases at V and 0 bases at J, with 10 bases in the middle. CDR1 SGDLS and CDR2 YYNGEE come from the germline V gene. The CDR3 nucleotides read TGTGCCAGCAGCGTAGCGGTTGGGGGCTCCTACGAGCAGTACTTC. Translation gives CASSVAVGGSYEQYF.

The gene calls are TRBV27 and TRBJ2-2; 9 bases are shared with TRBD1. This CDR3 contains 17 residues. CDR1 and CDR2 (germline): MNHEY, SMNVEV (reference sequence). V trimming: 5 bases; J trimming: 6 bases; junction bases outside the gene matches: 13. The CDR3 sequence: CASSHRSSGTGSGELFF. The CDR3 DNA is TGTGCCAGCAGTCACCGATCTTCCGGGACAGGGTCCGGGGAGCTGTTTTTT.

This clone was observed a few times. This chain uses TRBV7-7 with TRBJ1-2; TRBD1 might be the D (6 bases). Germline CDR1 SSHAT, CDR2 FNYEAQ (reference sequence). This CDR3 spans 14 amino acids. CDR3 sequence (DNA): TGTGCTATAAAAATCGGGGCAGGGGCTGCGGGCTACACCTTC. Its protein is CAIKIGAGAAGYTF.

The chain employs TRBV7-2 and TRBJ2-7; D gene uncertain. V was trimmed by 5 bases and J by 1 base, leaving 12 bases between them. The CDR3 sequence is 14 residues long. Germline CDR1 reads SGHTA; CDR2 reads FQGNSA. The CDR3 DNA reads as TGTGCCAGCAGCAGTTCCGGGCGATCCTACGAGCAGTACTTC. It codes for CASSSSGRSYEQYF.